These 32 T cell receptor beta chains share one sample of origin, sequenced in a study of cytomegalovirus exposure and HLA in healthy donors (dated by TCRdb to the late 2010s). Library method: the immunoSEQ multiplex PCR assay. A mixture of 60 forward primers for TCR Vbeta segments and 13 reverse primers for TCR Jbeta segments was used in the multiplex PCR. The immuneACCESS repertoire file appears here via TCRdb, limited to in-frame rearrangements. These files lack a portion of the clones; in checked studies, under half of the deficit traces to unresolved V genes, and the cause of the others is not known. Present in this sample are more than 85,000 clones, about 80% of which were seen just once. The top ten hold less than 2.5% of the sample. Input material: PBMCs. All receptors come from a man younger than 45 in good health and CMV-seronegative.

The chain has TRBV5-1 and TRBJ2-1, with 12 bases matching TRBD1. The CDR3 covers 15 residues. Germline V CDR1 and CDR2: SGHRS, YFSETQ. Unmatched junction bases numbered 10, after V lost 7 bases and J lost 8 bases. The CDR3 loop reads CASGMRDRGPDEQFF. CDR3 sequence (DNA): TGCGCCAGCGGGATGAGGGACAGGGGGCCCGATGAGCAGTTCTTC.

The CDR3 reads CASSLSVYYPNYGYTF. For the CDR3, the DNA is TGTGCCAGCAGTTTATCCGTTTATTATCCTAACTATGGCTACACCTTC. The chain links TRBV28 to TRBJ1-2; D is unclear. Germline CDR1 is MDHEN and CDR2 is SYDVKM. The CDR3 sequence is 16 residues long. V lost 1 base and J 0 bases, leaving 12 bases between the germline ends.

This chain links TRBV5-6 with TRBJ2-2; TRBD2 matches 8 bases. The CDR3 is made up of 16 amino acids. The trim removed 1 base at V and 7 bases at J, leaving 9 bases unmatched. CDR1 SGHDT and CDR2 YYEEEE come from the germline V gene. The CDR3 is CASSLSAGVSIGELFF. CDR3 nucleotide sequence: TGTGCCAGCAGCTTGTCAGCGGGGGTTTCTATCGGGGAGCTGTTTTTT.

The chain links TRBV5-1 to TRBJ2-7; 9 bases match TRBD2. The CDR3 is 14 amino acids. Germline CDR1 SGHRS, CDR2 YFSETQ. With 4 bases clipped from V and 5 bases from J, the junction kept 7 bases outside the gene matches. The CDR3 protein is CASSGSGSINEQYF. The DNA of the CDR3 is TGCGCCAGCAGCGGTAGCGGGAGTATAAACGAGCAGTACTTC.

V usage is TRBV2 and J usage is TRBJ2-7, with 9 positions matching TRBD1. Germline V gene data show CDR1 as SNHLY and CDR2 as FYNNEI. The V segment lost 4 bases and the J segment 2 bases; nucleotides outside the gene matches: 3. CDR3 length equals 14 residues. CDR3 in amino acids: CASSAGTGTYEQYF. CDR3 bases: TGTGCCAGCAGTGCCGGGACAGGGACCTACGAGCAGTACTTC.

The sample holds a few counts of this clone. This chain joins TRBV2 and TRBJ2-5; D is uncertain. CDR1 and CDR2 (germline): SNHLY, FYNNEI. This CDR3 has 11 amino acids. V was trimmed by 5 bases and J by 3 bases, leaving 4 bases between them. The CDR3 DNA sequence: TGTGCCAGCAGTTCGGAAGAGACCCAGTACTTC. Its protein product is CASSSEETQYF.

The chain recombines TRBV29-1 with TRBJ2-1; D might be TRBD2 (5 bases). Trimming took 1 base from V and 9 from J, leaving 10 bases between them. This CDR3 is 12 amino acids long. Per germline, CDR1 SQVTM and CDR2 ANQGSEA. The CDR3: CSVEVPSSEQFF. The CDR3 nucleotides are TGCAGCGTTGAAGTACCTAGCTCTGAGCAGTTCTTC.

The chain combines TRBV28 with TRBJ2-3, with D perhaps TRBD2 (6 bases). The germline V gene has CDR1 MDHEN and CDR2 SYDVKM. This CDR3 spans 15 amino acids. With 5 bases removed from V and 1 base from J, the gap between germline ends came to 13 bases. CDR3 sequence: CASSLPGRGTDTQYF. The CDR3 DNA follows: TGTGCCAGCAGTCTTCCCGGGAGAGGCACAGATACGCAGTATTTT.

V and J are TRBV29-1 and TRBJ2-2; D ambiguous. The germline gives CDR1 SQVTM, CDR2 ANQGSEA. This CDR3 contains 11 residues. V shed 4 bases and J shed 3 bases, with 3 bases lying between them. The CDR3 protein is CSVADTGELFF. The CDR3 DNA sequence: TGCAGCGTTGCTGACACCGGGGAGCTGTTTTTT.

In this sample, this clone turned up many times. The rearrangement links TRBV6-5 to TRBJ2-3; 7 bases line up with TRBD2. This CDR3 is 16 amino acids long. With V trimmed by 4 bases and J by 5 bases, 12 bases remained unmatched. Germline assignment: CDR1 MNHEY and CDR2 SVGAGI. The CDR3 loop reads CASSSYGPSGGDTQYF. CDR3 coding DNA: TGTGCCAGCAGTTCCTACGGTCCTTCGGGGGGAGATACGCAGTATTTT.

The rearrangement uses TRBV2 and TRBJ1-4; the D gene is possibly TRBD1 (6 bases). Germline values: CDR1 SNHLY, CDR2 FYNNEI. This CDR3 has 13 residues. V was clipped by 8 bases and J by 6 bases, with 13 bases between them. The CDR3 DNA is TGTGCCAGCGGCCGGGACATTGATGAAAAACTGTTTTTT. It codes for CASGRDIDEKLFF.

The rearrangement links TRBV11-2 to TRBJ2-5; 9 bases match TRBD2. Looked up from germline, CDR1 is SGHAT and CDR2 is FQNNGV. Trimming at V came to 6 bases and at J to 1 base, leaving 3 bases not matched to a gene. The CDR3 is made up of 14 amino acids. Here the CDR3 reads CASRNSGSQETQYF. The CDR3 DNA reads TGTGCCAGCAGAAATAGCGGGAGCCAAGAGACCCAGTACTTC.

The chain couples TRBV15 to TRBJ2-3, with D uncertain. The germline gives CDR1 LNHNV, CDR2 YYDKDF (reference sequence). The CDR3 sequence is 15 residues long. The V end was cut by 0 bases, the J end by 2 bases, with 9 bases between. This CDR3 reads CATSREASDTDTQYF. The CDR3 coding sequence is TGTGCCACCAGCAGAGAGGCCTCAGACACAGATACGCAGTATTTT.

This chain connects TRBV18 to TRBJ2-2; 9 positions agree with TRBD2. The junction had 4 bases not matched to a gene; V was cut back by 2 bases and J by 0 bases. Germline CDR1 is KGHSH and CDR2 is LQKENI. The CDR3 runs to 17 residues. Here the CDR3 DNA reads TGTGCCAGCTCACCAGAACTAGCGGGTTCGAACACCGGGGAGCTGTTTTTT. The encoded protein is CASSPELAGSNTGELFF. Complete variable domain (other parts from reference TRBV18 and TRBJ2-2): NAGVMQNPRHLVRRRGQEARLRCSPMKGHSHVYWYRQLPEEGLKFMVYLQKENIIDESGMPKERFSAEFPKEGPSILRIQQVVRGDSAAYFCASSPELAGSNTGELFFGEGSRLTVL.

The genes are TRBV4-1 and TRBJ2-7; TRBD1 aligns across 7 bases. The V gene's germline CDR1 is MGHRA and CDR2 YSYEKL. CDR3 length: 14 amino acids. V was clipped by 4 bases and J by 3 bases; unmatched bases: 6. The CDR3 here is CASSPRTGSYEQYF. CDR3 coding DNA: TGCGCCAGCAGCCCTAGGACAGGAAGCTACGAGCAGTACTTC.

The chain has TRBV25-1 and TRBJ2-3, with a tentative D call TRBD1 (7 bases). This CDR3 contains 13 residues. Germline CDR1 and CDR2: MGHDK and SYGVNS. Trimming took 2 bases from V and 6 from J, leaving 9 bases between them. The CDR3 DNA reads as TGTGCCAGCAGTGAACCAGGGGGGGATACGCAGTATTTT. It codes for CASSEPGGDTQYF. Variable domain in full (rest from reference TRBV25-1 and TRBJ2-3): EADIYQTPRYLVIGTGKKITLECSQTMGHDKMYWYQQDPGMELHLIHYSYGVNSTEKGDLSSESTVSRIRTEHFPLTLESARPSHTSQYLCASSEPGGDTQYFGPGTRLTVL.

V gene TRBV7-9 combines with J gene TRBJ2-4; a weak D match, TRBD1 (6 bases). V was pared by 1 base and J by 5 bases, with 12 bases between. This CDR3 contains 15 residues. Per the germline V gene, CDR1 is SEHNR and CDR2 is FQNEAQ (reference sequence). The CDR3 reads CASSLVLGAENIQYF. The CDR3 nucleotides read TGTGCCAGCAGCTTAGTGTTGGGGGCCGAAAACATTCAGTACTTC.

The V call is TRBV2, the J call TRBJ2-5; TRBD2 might be the D (7 bases). This CDR3 has 14 residues. Per the germline V gene, CDR1 is SNHLY and CDR2 is FYNNEI. Trimming stripped 8 bases from V and 5 bases from J, with 18 bases between. CDR3 sequence (DNA): TGTGCCAGCGGTTTTGCGGGGGCGAGTGAGACCCAGTACTTC. Its translation: CASGFAGASETQYF. Looking up the rest from reference TRBV2 and TRBJ2-5 gives the full variable domain: EPEVTQTPSHQVTQMGQEVILRCVPISNHLYFYWYRQILGQKVEFLVSFYNNEISEKSEIFDDQFSVERPDGSNFTLKIRSTKLEDSAMYFCASGFAGASETQYFGPGTRLLVL.

The gene calls are TRBV10-3 and TRBJ2-2, with D perhaps TRBD1 (5 bases). Trimming removed 4 bases at V and 3 bases at J, with 15 bases between. The germline CDR1 and CDR2 sequences are ENHRY and SYGVKD. The CDR3 runs to 16 residues. The CDR3 region has the DNA TGTGCCATCAGTGGGGGCCCCTCCTCTTACACCGGGGAGCTGTTTTTT. Protein product: CAISGGPSSYTGELFF.

In its sample, this clone was seen a few times. The J gene is TRBJ1-2, the V gene TRBV4-1, with 8 bases aligning to TRBD1. CDR1 and CDR2 from the germline V gene are MGHRA and YSYEKL. The ends lost 1 base at V and 8 bases at J; junction bases unmatched: 21. The CDR3 sequence is 19 residues long. The CDR3 region is CASSQAERTGGDRKVGYTF. CDR3 DNA: TGCGCCAGCAGCCAAGCGGAACGTACAGGGGGTGATCGAAAGGTAGGCTACACCTTC.

The chain joins TRBV18 to TRBJ1-3; possibly TRBD1 for D (5 bases). The V gene lost 1 base and the J gene lost 0 bases, with 13 bases spanning the gap. The CDR3 length is 17 residues. CDR1 KGHSH and CDR2 LQKENI come from the germline V gene. The chain's CDR3 is CASSPQRQISSGNTIYF. The DNA for the CDR3 is TGTGCCAGCTCACCACAGAGACAGATAAGCTCTGGAAACACCATATATTTT.

V usage is TRBV6-1 and J usage is TRBJ1-5, with TRBD1 matching over 7 bases. The germline CDR1 and CDR2 sequences are MNHNS and SASEGT. The CDR3 is made up of 15 amino acids. V trimming: 8 bases; J trimming: 4 bases; junction bases outside the gene matches: 11. The CDR3 loop reads CASGENRGLNQPQHF. The DNA for the CDR3 is TGTGCCAGCGGAGAAAACAGGGGTCTAAATCAGCCCCAGCATTTT.

The V gene is TRBV7-2, the J gene TRBJ1-5; 7 nucleotides line up with TRBD1. J was trimmed by 5 bases and V by 4 bases; bases with no gene match: 2. Germline values: CDR1 SGHTA, CDR2 FQGNSA. This CDR3 spans 13 amino acids. In DNA, the CDR3 is TGTGCCAGCAGCTCCGACAGGGATCAGCCCCAGCATTTT. Its translation: CASSSDRDQPQHF.

V and J are TRBV20-1 and TRBJ1-2; D uncertain. Trimming cost V 0 bases and J 7 bases, with 3 bases left between them. The CDR3 covers 10 residues. CDR1 DFQATT and CDR2 SNEGSKA come from the germline V gene (reference sequence). CDR3 DNA sequence: TGCAGTGCTAGAGACTTTGGCTACACCTTC. Translating gives CSARDFGYTF.

V is TRBV5-6 and J is TRBJ2-1, with a possible D match to TRBD1 (5 bases). V was clipped by 7 bases and J by 8 bases, with 13 bases between them. Germline-derived CDR1 and CDR2 are SGHDT and YYEEEE. The CDR3 loop spans 12 amino acids. CDR3 sequence (DNA): TGTGCCAGCGGAAGGGGATGGGATGAGCAGTTCTTC. Its protein is CASGRGWDEQFF.

This clone turned up a few times. This chain joins TRBV4-2 and TRBJ2-1, with D perhaps TRBD1 (7 bases). The germline gives CDR1 LGHNA, CDR2 YNFKEQ. The CDR3 has 16 residues. V was clipped by 2 bases and J by 9 bases, with 20 bases between them. CDR3 residues: CASSQPGGGSDGEQFF. DNA of the CDR3: TGTGCCAGCAGCCAACCCGGAGGGGGCTCGGATGGTGAGCAGTTCTTC.

This chain connects TRBV6-1 to TRBJ1-2, with D maybe TRBD1 (5 bases). Per germline, CDR1 MNHNS and CDR2 SASEGT. The CDR3 spans 14 residues. V was cut by 6 bases and J by 6 bases, with 17 bases left in between. The CDR3, as DNA: TGTGCCAGCAGCCGGTGGGGGGTGGAAGATGGCTACACCTTC. Amino acid sequence: CASSRWGVEDGYTF.

This clone was seen once. A junction boundary mismatches the germline segment, possibly from a read error. The gene calls are TRBV11-1 and TRBJ1-1, with D perhaps TRBD1 (5 bases). The CDR3 is 11 amino acids. Germline values: CDR1 SGHAT, CDR2 FQDESV (reference sequence). In DNA form, the CDR3 reads TGTGCCAGCAGCCCAGGGTTTGGAGCACTCTTT. This encodes CASSPGFGALF.

In this sample, this clone turned up a few times. The chain is built from TRBV7-9 and TRBJ2-2; maybe TRBD2 (6 bases). This CDR3 is 14 amino acids long. The germline gives CDR1 SEHNR, CDR2 FQNEAQ (reference sequence). V was clipped by 1 base and J by 4 bases, with 7 bases between them. CDR3 sequence: CASSLVGGTGELFF. The CDR3 DNA reads as TGTGCCAGCAGCTTAGTCGGGGGCACCGGGGAGCTGTTTTTT.

This chain joins TRBV19 and TRBJ1-1; 9 bases are a match to TRBD1. V lost 6 bases, J lost 4 bases, and 15 bases stayed unmatched. Germline loops: CDR1 LNHDA, CDR2 SQIVND (reference sequence). The length of the CDR3 is 17 residues. CDR3 sequence: CASRPGRVTGGRTEAFF. Written as DNA, the CDR3 is TGTGCCAGTAGGCCGGGAAGGGTTACAGGGGGCCGCACTGAAGCTTTCTTT.

This rearrangement joins TRBV21-1 to TRBJ2-7; no DNA check was done on the table's D call, TRBD2. TRBV21-1 is listed as a pseudogene. CDR3 size: 17 residues. The CDR3 reads CASSVGGRLAGLYEQYF. The CDR3 nucleotides are TGTGCCAGCAGCGTGGGGGGGAGACTAGCGGGGCTCTACGAGCAGTACTTC.

V gene TRBV19 combines with J gene TRBJ2-7; 7 nucleotides align to TRBD1. CDR1 and CDR2 from the germline V gene are LNHDA and SQIVND (reference sequence). The CDR3 runs to 15 residues. The V and J ends lost 2 bases and 0 bases, in that order; junction bases with no gene match: 4. CDR3 amino acids: CASSIRAGGSYEQYF. The CDR3 DNA reads TGTGCCAGTAGTATACGGGCAGGGGGCTCCTACGAGCAGTACTTC.